This T cell receptor beta chain was retrieved from a study of blood T cell repertoires in COVID-19. In the study overall: Italy, Spain and the United States were the sources of the convalescent and acute COVID-19 samples.

In the study's own analysis: Reference gene primer amplification in the assay estimated nucleated cell counts. Sequencing was performed with immunoSEQ multiplex PCR; in TCRdb, only in-frame clones are kept and a portion is missing. Clone size and the V and J calls come from that table; the DNA yielded D and trimming. This table holds under 130,000 clones, approximately 89% found once. This clone was seen once. The CDR3 covers 15 residues. The germline V gene encodes CDR1 MGHRA and CDR2 YSYEKL. With 4 bases removed from V and 3 bases from J, the gap between germline ends came to 15 bases. This rearrangement joins TRBV4-1 to TRBJ1-1; TRBD1 is a possible D gene (5 bases). The sequencing sample was made of peripheral blood. This sequence was found in a woman older than 75 in a cohort sampled during active COVID-19. CDR3 in amino acids: CASSPLQAKDTEAFF. DNA of the CDR3: TGCGCCAGCAGCCCCCTACAGGCTAAGGACACTGAAGCTTTCTTT.